This T cell receptor beta chain was profiled in a study of blood T cell repertoires in COVID-19. Germline CDR1 and CDR2: SGHDT and YYEEEE. The CDR3 covers 15 residues. Between the trimmed V and J ends, which lost 6 bases and 1 base, there was a span of 16 bases. Sequenced by immunoSEQ multiplex PCR; TCRdb stores in-frame clones only, minus some. This sample has some 170,000 clones, with over 80% found just once. The sample comprised peripheral blood. V is TRBV5-6 and J is TRBJ1-2; D is unresolved. The clonotype comes from a woman aged 50 to 60 with acute or convalescent COVID-19. In DNA form, the CDR3 reads TGTGCCAGCACCCGGCAGCAGGTCTTTAACTATGGCTACACCTTC. Residues: CASTRQQVFNYGYTF.